Each of the 18 T cell receptor beta chains below was sequenced from the same sample in a study of blood T cell repertoires in COVID-19. Here immunoSEQ multiplex PCR was the method, and the copy in TCRdb shows in-frame clones only, minus some. The data contain approximately 350,000 clones, more than 70% of them singletons. Sequenced: peripheral blood. These receptors were collected from a man in his forties with acute or convalescent COVID-19.

The V gene is TRBV7-9, the J gene TRBJ1-3; no clear D gene. Trimming shortened V by 4 bases and J by 0 bases, and 10 bases separated the two germline ends. Per germline, CDR1 SEHNR and CDR2 FQNEAQ (reference sequence). This CDR3 has 15 amino acids. As DNA, the CDR3 is TGTGCCAGCAGCTCCACACGAAACTCTGGAAACACCATATATTTT. It encodes CASSSTRNSGNTIYF. Drawing the rest from reference TRBV7-9 and TRBJ1-3, the complete variable domain is DTGVSQNPRHKITKRGQNVTFRCDPISEHNRLYWYRQTLGQGPEFLTYFQNEAQLEKSRLLSDRFSAERPKGSFSTLEIQRTEQGDSAMYLCASSSTRNSGNTIYFGEGSWLTVV.

The V call is TRBV5-1, the J call TRBJ1-2; TRBD1 agrees at 8 bases. The trim removed 7 bases at V and 4 bases at J, leaving 12 bases unmatched. Per the germline V gene, CDR1 is SGHRS and CDR2 is YFSETQ. The CDR3 loop spans 15 amino acids. The CDR3 DNA reads TGCGCCAGCTCTCTTCAGGGGGCGCAGGGCTATGGCTACACCTTC. Translation: CASSLQGAQGYGYTF.

This clone showed up just once. The chain recombines TRBV5-4 with TRBJ1-1; D is unresolved. The CDR3 totals 13 residues. The germline CDR1 and CDR2 sequences are SGHNT and YYREEE (reference sequence). Trimming took 4 bases from V and 0 from J, leaving 7 bases between them. The CDR3 sequence is CASSSSMNTEAFF. As DNA, the CDR3 is TGTGCCAGCAGCAGTTCTATGAACACTGAAGCTTTCTTT.

CDR3: CASSETTANTEAFF. CDR3 DNA: TGTGCCAGCAGCGAAACGACTGCGAACACTGAAGCTTTCTTT. The chain uses TRBV9 and TRBJ1-1; no reliable D call. Trimming shortened V by 3 bases and J by 1 base, and 10 bases separated the two germline ends. The CDR3 runs 14 residues. The germline CDR1 and CDR2 sequences are SGDLS and YYNGEE.

This chain connects TRBV15 to TRBJ2-1; D might be TRBD1 (5 bases). Germline V gene sequence: CDR1 LNHNV, CDR2 YYDKDF (reference sequence). V was clipped by 2 bases and J by 7 bases, with 18 bases between them. CDR3 length: 16 residues. For the CDR3, the DNA is TGTGCCACCAGCAGAATGCGGCAACCCCCAGGGAATGAGCAGTTCTTC. Translating gives CATSRMRQPPGNEQFF.

This clone was recorded a few times. V and J are TRBV5-1 and TRBJ1-2, with 11 bases aligning to TRBD1. Germline V gene lookup returns CDR1 SGHRS and CDR2 YFSETQ. The CDR3 is 18 amino acids. J was trimmed by 3 bases and V by 4 bases; bases with no gene match: 14. The CDR3 bases are TGCGCCAGCAGCCCCCTAGGGACAGGGGGTATTTTTGACTATGGCTACACCTTC. Translating it yields CASSPLGTGGIFDYGYTF. The whole variable domain, filled in from reference TRBV5-1 and TRBJ1-2, reads KAGVTQTPRYLIKTRGQQVTLSCSPISGHRSVSWYQQTPGQGLQFLFEYFSETQRNKGNFPGRFSGRQFSNSRSEMNVSTLELGDSALYLCASSPLGTGGIFDYGYTFGSGTRLTVV.

This clone was counted once. In nucleotides, the CDR3 is TGTGCCACCACTAGCGGGGGGGCATCAAATGAGCAGTTCTTC. Translated: CATTSGGASNEQFF. V usage is TRBV6-5 and J usage is TRBJ2-1; TRBD2 aligns across 13 bases. Germline values: CDR1 MNHEY, CDR2 SVGAGI. The CDR3 covers 14 residues. The V gene end was trimmed by 10 bases and the J gene end by 7 bases; junction bases not matched to a gene: 7.

The chain combines TRBV9 with TRBJ1-2; D unresolved. Germline assignment: CDR1 SGDLS and CDR2 YYNGEE. The length of the CDR3 is 15 residues. Trimming left V 0 bases short and J 4 bases short, with 13 bases between. The CDR3 nucleotides read TGTGCCAGCAGCGTAGCAGTAGGAGGGCTCTATGGCTACACCTTC. It encodes CASSVAVGGLYGYTF.

Concerning this clone itself: Germline is not matched at one junction end, which may reflect a read error. This sample also contains other DNA sequences that code for the same CDR3. The V call is TRBV3-1 (or the pseudogene TRBV3-2), the J call TRBJ2-5, with 11 bases matching TRBD1. The CDR3 totals 14 residues. Germline V gives CDR1 LGHDT, CDR2 YNNKEL (reference sequence). The CDR3 loop reads CASSWTGGGETQYF. As DNA, the CDR3 is TGTGCCAGCAGCTGGACAGGGGGCGGGGAGACCCAATACTTC.

The V and J genes are TRBV5-1 and TRBJ2-1, with 7 bases fitting TRBD2. The CDR3 totals 16 residues. From germline, CDR1 is SGHRS and CDR2 YFSETQ. V was pared by 3 bases and J by 0 bases, with 6 bases of the junction left unmatched. CDR3 DNA: TGCGCCAGCAGCTCCCTTAGCGGGTCCTCCTACAATGAGCAGTTCTTC. As protein: CASSSLSGSSYNEQFF.

This clone came up once. The chain joins TRBV6-1 to TRBJ2-1; D may be TRBD2 (6 bases). The CDR3 runs 15 residues. V was trimmed by 1 base and J by 4 bases, leaving 11 bases between them. Looked up from germline, CDR1 is MNHNS and CDR2 is SASEGT. The DNA for the CDR3 is TGTGCCAGCAGTGAAGGATTGGGGGGATACAATGAGCAGTTCTTC. Amino acids: CASSEGLGGYNEQFF.

This chain joins TRBV29-1 and TRBJ1-3; 7 bases are shared with TRBD1. This CDR3 is 13 amino acids long. Germline V gives CDR1 SQVTM, CDR2 ANQGSEA. J lost 8 bases, V lost 6 bases, and 10 bases had no gene match. The CDR3 protein is CSVARRGDYTIYF. DNA for the CDR3: TGCAGCGTCGCACGCAGGGGGGATTACACCATATATTTT.

The chain recombines TRBV29-1 with TRBJ1-2; unclear D gene. The germline gives CDR1 SQVTM, CDR2 ANQGSEA. CDR3 length: 13 residues. V was cut by 3 bases and J by 6 bases, with 14 bases left in between. The CDR3 bases are TGCAGCGTTGACCAATCTCCCGAGGATGGCTACACCTTC. Amino acids: CSVDQSPEDGYTF.

The chain combines TRBV5-6 with TRBJ1-1; the match to TRBD1 covers 7 bases. J gave up 7 bases and V 2 bases, and 5 bases lay outside the gene matches. Per germline, CDR1 SGHDT and CDR2 YYEEEE. This CDR3 contains 13 residues. Written as DNA, the CDR3 is TGTGCCAGCAGCTTATTGGGACAGTTTGAAGCTTTCTTT. The encoded protein is CASSLLGQFEAFF.

This chain uses TRBV5-1 with TRBJ2-3; D remains ambiguous. Trimming pared 4 bases from V and 0 bases from J, leaving 9 bases between. Germline V gives CDR1 SGHRS, CDR2 YFSETQ. This CDR3 is 14 amino acids long. As DNA, the CDR3 is TGCGCCAGCAGCCCGGAGAAGAGCACAGATACGCAGTATTTT. Encoded protein: CASSPEKSTDTQYF. Based on the CDR3 plus reference TRBV5-1 and TRBJ2-3, the full variable domain is KAGVTQTPRYLIKTRGQQVTLSCSPISGHRSVSWYQQTPGQGLQFLFEYFSETQRNKGNFPGRFSGRQFSNSRSEMNVSTLELGDSALYLCASSPEKSTDTQYFGPGTRLTVL.

Details on this clone: The same CDR3 can be traced to other DNA sequences in this sample. The V call is TRBV28, the J call TRBJ2-7; 10 positions agree with TRBD1. Germline V lookup: CDR1 MDHEN, CDR2 SYDVKM. The CDR3 contains 14 residues. J gave up 4 bases and V 4 bases, and 4 bases lay outside the gene matches. CDR3 in DNA: TGTGCCAGCAGTTCGCCGGGACAGGGGTACGAGCAGTACTTC. The encoded protein is CASSSPGQGYEQYF.

The V gene is TRBV4-1, the J gene TRBJ1-2; unclear D gene. This CDR3 has 14 amino acids. The germline V gene has CDR1 MGHRA and CDR2 YSYEKL. V lost 0 bases and J lost 5, with 10 bases in between. Written as DNA, the CDR3 is TGCGCCAGCAGCCAAGATGTACGGGGATATGGCTACACCTTC. It is translated as CASSQDVRGYGYTF.

The rearrangement joins TRBV5-1 to TRBJ2-7; TRBD1 matches 7 bases. The germline V gene encodes CDR1 SGHRS and CDR2 YFSETQ. V gave up 1 base and J gave up 6 bases; unmatched junction bases: 4. This CDR3 comprises 13 residues. The CDR3 sequence is CASSLYTGAEQYF. CDR3 in DNA: TGCGCCAGCAGCTTGTATACAGGGGCCGAGCAGTACTTC.